These 30 T cell receptor beta chains were all obtained from the same sample, sequenced in a study of blood T cells in healthy people across ages (dated by TCRdb to between 2015 and 2016). Library preparation was by 5' RACE. For sequencing, an Illumina HiSeq 2500 was employed. A second PCR of roughly 7 to 12 cycles was run with a J-beta primer mix and a sample-barcoded 5' primer. Starting from the raw public reads, TCRdb applied fastp trimming at Q25, assembled clones with MiXCR and retained in-frame beta chains. Rows with one shared CDR3 protein collapse into an entry with the most common genes and DNA. This sample holds hundreds of thousands of distinct CDR3 sequences; 40% to 60% were observed only once. The ten largest clonotypes hold under 15% of the sample. The sample comprised blood. Receptors originate from a man aged 25 to 40 in good health.

This clonotype is a singleton in its sample. This could be a read error, since a much larger clone is one nucleotide away. The J gene is TRBJ1-5, the V gene TRBV29-1; 9 nucleotides line up with TRBD1. The CDR3 is 13 amino acids. Germline loops: CDR1 SQVTM, CDR2 ANQGSEA. Written as DNA, the CDR3 is TGCAGCGTCGGACAGGGGTTGAATCGGCCCCAGCATTTT. Translating gives CSVGQGLNRPQHF.

V is TRBV30 and J is TRBJ1-5, with D unresolved. The V end was cut by 2 bases, the J end by 5 bases, with 16 bases between. Germline V gene sequence: CDR1 GTSNPN, CDR2 SVGIG (reference sequence). The CDR3 sequence is 15 residues long. The CDR3 is CAWSSGGFGDQPQHF. The CDR3 bases are TGTGCCTGGAGTTCCGGCGGGTTTGGGGATCAGCCCCAGCATTTT.

This chain connects TRBV20-1 to TRBJ1-1; TRBD1 might be the D (5 bases). V lost 6 bases and J 6 bases, leaving 20 bases between the germline ends. This CDR3 is 14 amino acids long. Germline V lookup: CDR1 DFQATT, CDR2 SNEGSKA (reference sequence). The CDR3 DNA reads as TGCAGTGCCCCCTCGGGATCGAGGGGAGCTGAAGCTTTCTTT. As protein: CSAPSGSRGAEAFF.

The chain recombines TRBV28 with TRBJ2-7; 16 positions agree with TRBD2. V dropped 6 bases and J dropped 3; count of bases not matched to a gene: 17. Germline V gives CDR1 MDHEN, CDR2 SYDVKM. The CDR3 has 20 amino acids. Here the CDR3 reads CASRDNPTIGTSGGDYEQYF. For the CDR3, the DNA is TGTGCCAGCAGAGATAACCCAACCATCGGGACTAGCGGGGGGGACTACGAGCAGTACTTC.

The chain has TRBV28 and TRBJ2-1, with 9 bases fitting TRBD1. CDR1 and CDR2 (germline): MDHEN, SYDVKM. The trim removed 7 bases at V and 3 bases at J, leaving 7 bases unmatched. There are 15 residues in the CDR3. CDR3 region: CASTLLTGGYNEQFF. CDR3 nucleotide sequence: TGTGCCAGCACCCTCCTGACAGGGGGCTACAATGAGCAGTTCTTC.

This clonotype was seen only once. The chain has TRBV7-9 and TRBJ1-1; D is ambiguous. In germline, CDR1 is SEHNR, CDR2 FQNEAQ (reference sequence). CDR3 length equals 13 residues. The germline V and J ends were trimmed by 6 bases and 4 bases, with 12 bases remaining between them. The CDR3 sequence is CASSSGRATEAFF. The CDR3 nucleotides are TGTGCCAGCAGTTCCGGGCGGGCCACTGAAGCTTTCTTT.

V usage is TRBV20-1 and J usage is TRBJ1-2; the D gene is possibly TRBD1 (6 bases). The length of the CDR3 is 14 residues. V was cut by 6 bases and J by 2 bases, with 16 bases left in between. CDR1 DFQATT and CDR2 SNEGSKA come from the germline V gene (reference sequence). CDR3 nucleotide sequence: TGCAGTGCCAACAGGGTATTGGAGAACTATGGCTACACCTTC. It yields the protein CSANRVLENYGYTF.

The chain recombines TRBV12-3 or TRBV12-4 with TRBJ2-4, with D hard to call. The CDR3 contains 12 residues. V lost 6 bases to trimming and J lost 9 bases, with 12 bases between them. DNA of the CDR3: TGTGCCAGCAGCCTTGGGAACCGCATTCAGTACTTC. Its protein product is CASSLGNRIQYF.

The chain joins TRBV18 to TRBJ2-3; TRBD2 is a possible D gene (6 bases). V was shortened by 3 bases and J by 1 base, with 20 bases between the two germline ends. This CDR3 comprises 18 residues. Germline CDR1 reads KGHSH; CDR2 reads LQKENI. The CDR3 loop is CASSPNPPGVGGTDTQYF. For the CDR3, the DNA is TGTGCCAGCTCACCTAATCCCCCGGGAGTGGGGGGCACAGATACGCAGTATTTT.

This clonotype was seen only a few times. This chain joins TRBV7-2 and TRBJ2-1; the D is unclear. CDR3 length: 13 residues. Trimming left V 0 bases short and J 5 bases short, with 5 bases between. Germline V gene sequence: CDR1 SGHTA, CDR2 FQGNSA. CDR3 sequence reads: CASSLAQDNEQFF. CDR3 sequence (DNA): TGTGCCAGCAGCTTAGCGCAAGACAATGAGCAGTTCTTC. The full variable domain, rest sourced from reference TRBV7-2 and TRBJ2-1, is GAGVSQSPSNKVTEKGKDVELRCDPISGHTALYWYRQSLGQGLEFLIYFQGNSAPDKSGLPSDRFSAERTGGSVSTLTIQRTQQEDSAVYLCASSLAQDNEQFFGPGTRLTVL.

This clonotype was observed a handful of times. The CDR3 is CASSFAGPKNTGELFF. The CDR3 region has the DNA TGCGCCAGCAGCTTTGCAGGCCCTAAGAACACCGGGGAGCTGTTTTTT. The rearrangement links TRBV5-1 to TRBJ2-2; D gene unclear. Germline assignment: CDR1 SGHRS and CDR2 YFSETQ. Trimming stripped 2 bases from V and 1 base from J, with 12 bases between. The CDR3 loop spans 16 amino acids. Full variable domain (rest looked up from reference TRBV5-1 and TRBJ2-2): KAGVTQTPRYLIKTRGQQVTLSCSPISGHRSVSWYQQTPGQGLQFLFEYFSETQRNKGNFPGRFSGRQFSNSRSEMNVSTLELGDSALYLCASSFAGPKNTGELFFGEGSRLTVL.

The chain links TRBV29-1 to TRBJ2-1; TRBD2 might be the D (7 bases). CDR3 size: 15 residues. Germline-derived CDR1 and CDR2 are SQVTM and ANQGSEA. Trimming shortened V by 0 bases and J by 3 bases, and 12 bases separated the two germline ends. CDR3 DNA: TGCAGCGTTGAAGATCAAGGGGGGGGCTACAATGAGCAGTTCTTC. This codes for CSVEDQGGGYNEQFF.

The rearrangement links TRBV6-5 to TRBJ1-3, with D perhaps TRBD1 (5 bases). The CDR3 loop spans 16 amino acids. Trimming shortened V by 4 bases and J by 0 bases, and 13 bases separated the two germline ends. Germline V gene lookup returns CDR1 MNHEY and CDR2 SVGAGI. The CDR3 loop is CASSSARGGSGNTIYF. CDR3 nucleotides: TGTGCCAGCAGTTCCGCCCGGGGCGGCTCTGGAAACACCATATATTTT.

V gene TRBV15 combines with J gene TRBJ1-5; D gene ambiguous. CDR3 length: 13 amino acids. V lost 1 base and J 5 bases, leaving 6 bases between the germline ends. Germline V CDR1 and CDR2: LNHNV, YYDKDF (reference sequence). CDR3 protein: CATSRGRDQPQHF. The CDR3 nucleotides read TGTGCCACCAGCAGAGGACGGGATCAGCCCCAGCATTTT. The entire variable domain, with the rest obtained from reference TRBV15 and TRBJ1-5, is as follows: DAMVIQNPRYQVTQFGKPVTLSCSQTLNHNVMYWYQQKSSQAPKLLFHYYDKDFNNEADTPDNFQSRRPNTSFCFLDIRSPGLGDTAMYLCATSRGRDQPQHFGDGTRLSIL.

The chain combines TRBV6-2 or TRBV6-3 with TRBJ2-6; unclear D gene. Trimming took off 0 bases at V and 0 bases at J, with 9 bases between the two ends. Germline CDR1 reads MNHEY; CDR2 reads SVGEGT. The CDR3 is made up of 17 amino acids. The CDR3 region is CASSYSTPRSGANVLTF. Written as DNA, the CDR3 is TGTGCCAGCAGTTACTCGACACCTCGCTCTGGGGCCAACGTCCTGACTTTC.

The J gene is TRBJ2-5, the V gene TRBV7-2; TRBD2 aligns across 11 bases. The DNA end lines up better with TRBJ2-1; the J call may be wrong. The CDR3 is 15 residues long. Germline CDR1 and CDR2: SGHTA and FQGNSA. The CDR3 DNA reads TGTGCCAGCAGTCCGGGACTAGCGGTCCAAGAGACCCAGTTCTTC. This encodes CASSPGLAVQETQFF.

Written as DNA, the CDR3 is TGTGCCAGCAGTCCCAGGGACAGGAGGGAGGATGAGCAGTTCTTC. Encoded protein: CASSPRDRREDEQFF. The chain joins TRBV25-1 to TRBJ2-1; 8 nucleotides agree with TRBD1. With 5 bases clipped from V and 8 bases from J, the junction kept 11 bases outside the gene matches. The germline V gene encodes CDR1 MGHDK and CDR2 SYGVNS. The CDR3 extends over 15 amino acids.

This clonotype was observed once. The chain is built from TRBV25-1 and TRBJ2-3; 9 nucleotides line up with TRBD2. This CDR3 has 16 residues. V dropped 1 base and J dropped 7; count of bases not matched to a gene: 9. CDR1 is MGHDK, CDR2 SYGVNS, per germline. The CDR3 nucleotides are TGTGCCAGCAGTGAATCCGGGCGGGGGGGACTGAATACGCAGTATTTT. Its translation is CASSESGRGGLNTQYF.

The J gene is TRBJ1-2, the V gene TRBV4-3, with 7 bases matching TRBD1. This CDR3 is built from 16 residues. Trimming at V came to 0 bases and at J to 3 bases, leaving 7 bases not matched to a gene. Germline loops: CDR1 LGHNA, CDR2 YSLEER. The CDR3: CASSQEGQTGDYGYTF. CDR3 nucleotides: TGCGCCAGCAGCCAAGAGGGACAGACAGGAGACTATGGCTACACCTTC.

J is TRBJ1-4 and V is TRBV4-1; D is unclear. This CDR3 region has 16 residues. Deletions cut 0 bases from V and 0 bases from J, with 8 bases between. Germline V CDR1 and CDR2: MGHRA, YSYEKL. For the CDR3, the DNA is TGCGCCAGCAGCCAAGACAGCACACCAACTAATGAAAAACTGTTTTTT. Translated: CASSQDSTPTNEKLFF.

This chain joins TRBV10-3 and TRBJ2-5; 10 positions match TRBD1. Germline lookup yields CDR1 ENHRY and CDR2 SYGVKD. The V gene end was trimmed by 7 bases and the J gene end by 7 bases; junction bases not matched to a gene: 9. This CDR3 comprises 14 residues. CDR3 in DNA: TGTGCCATCAATGACAGGGGGCTCGGAGGGACCCAGTACTTC. It codes for CAINDRGLGGTQYF.

This clonotype was seen a single time. A read error is possible here, since a much larger clone lies one base away. The chain employs TRBV11-2 and TRBJ1-5; no clear D. This CDR3 contains 14 residues. Trimming cost V 5 bases and J 5 bases, with 13 bases left between them. In germline, CDR1 is SGHAT, CDR2 FQNNGV. The CDR3 is CASSLARTHQPQHF. In DNA form, the CDR3 reads TGTGCCAGCAGCCTTGCCCGGACTCATCAGCCCCAGCATTTT.

This clonotype was seen a handful of times. CDR3 nucleotide sequence: TGTGCCATCAGTGAGTCTGAGCGGCCCTACGAGCAGTACTTC. The encoded protein is CAISESERPYEQYF. The gene calls are TRBV10-3 and TRBJ2-5, with a weak D call TRBD2 (5 bases). The closer fit of TRBJ2-7 to the DNA end suggests the J call may be wrong. Germline V CDR1 and CDR2: ENHRY, SYGVKD. The CDR3 contains 14 residues.

In its sample, this clonotype was seen a few times. This rearrangement joins TRBV5-1 to TRBJ2-7; D might be TRBD1 (6 bases). This CDR3 contains 14 residues. From germline, CDR1 is SGHRS and CDR2 YFSETQ. V lost 3 bases and J lost 3, with 13 bases in between. The CDR3 DNA reads as TGCGCCAGCAGCTCCACCGGGACAATCTACGAGCAGTACTTC. The encoded protein is CASSSTGTIYEQYF.

A word on this clonotype: The junction departs from germline at one end; a sequencing error may be responsible. The genes are TRBV7-2 and TRBJ1-5; D is undetermined. This CDR3 has 15 amino acids. CDR1 and CDR2 (germline): SGHTA, FQGNSA. The DNA for the CDR3 is TGTGCCAGCAGCTTAGACAGTACTAGCTATCAGCCCCAGCATTTT. Its translation is CASSLDSTSYQPQHF. The full variable domain, with the rest looked up from reference TRBV7-2 and TRBJ1-5, is GAGVSQSPSNKVTEKGKDVELRCDPISGHTALYWYRQSLGQGLEFLIYFQGNSAPDKSGLPSDRFSAERTGGSVSTLTIQRTQQEDSAVYLCASSLDSTSYQPQHFGDGTRLSIL.

This clonotype was seen a few times. The chain joins TRBV10-3 to TRBJ1-2; D is uncertain. The CDR3 length is 13 residues. Germline values: CDR1 ENHRY, CDR2 SYGVKD. Deletions cut 3 bases from V and 4 bases from J, with 9 bases between. CDR3 residues: CAISEWQVYGYTF. The CDR3 region has the DNA TGTGCCATCAGTGAATGGCAGGTCTATGGCTACACCTTC.

This clonotype was seen just once. The chain has TRBV3-1 and TRBJ2-3; 7 nucleotides match TRBD2. Per the germline V gene, CDR1 is LGHDT and CDR2 is YNNKEL (reference sequence). This CDR3 is built from 15 residues. V lost 3 bases and J lost 5; bases outside the gene matches: 8. The CDR3: CASSQAGVGQDTQYF. Here the CDR3 DNA reads TGTGCCAGCAGCCAGGCGGGGGTAGGTCAAGATACGCAGTATTTT.

The chain carries TRBV6-5 and TRBJ1-3; D gene unclear. Looked up from germline, CDR1 is MNHEY and CDR2 is SVGAGI. This CDR3 spans 15 amino acids. V was cut by 0 bases and J by 4 bases, with 10 bases left in between. The CDR3 DNA follows: TGTGCCAGCAGTTACTCGGCTACGTCGGGAAACACCATATATTTT. Protein product: CASSYSATSGNTIYF.

The chain uses TRBV20-1 and TRBJ1-2; tentative D call: TRBD1 (5 bases). V gave up 3 bases and J gave up 5 bases, with 13 bases separating them. Germline assignment: CDR1 DFQATT and CDR2 SNEGSKA (reference sequence). The CDR3 extends over 13 amino acids. The DNA for the CDR3 is TGCAGTGCTAGGGGGCTGATGGGTTATGGCTACACCTTC. This sequence encodes CSARGLMGYGYTF.

This chain uses TRBV27 with TRBJ2-3, with a possible D match to TRBD2 (5 bases). The length of the CDR3 is 17 residues. Trimming shortened V by 4 bases and J by 4 bases, and 21 bases separated the two germline ends. Germline CDR1 and CDR2: MNHEY and SMNVEV (reference sequence). CDR3 protein: CASSSLGSRPAPDTQYF. Here the CDR3 DNA reads TGTGCCAGCAGTTCACTAGGGTCACGCCCGGCGCCAGATACGCAGTATTTT.